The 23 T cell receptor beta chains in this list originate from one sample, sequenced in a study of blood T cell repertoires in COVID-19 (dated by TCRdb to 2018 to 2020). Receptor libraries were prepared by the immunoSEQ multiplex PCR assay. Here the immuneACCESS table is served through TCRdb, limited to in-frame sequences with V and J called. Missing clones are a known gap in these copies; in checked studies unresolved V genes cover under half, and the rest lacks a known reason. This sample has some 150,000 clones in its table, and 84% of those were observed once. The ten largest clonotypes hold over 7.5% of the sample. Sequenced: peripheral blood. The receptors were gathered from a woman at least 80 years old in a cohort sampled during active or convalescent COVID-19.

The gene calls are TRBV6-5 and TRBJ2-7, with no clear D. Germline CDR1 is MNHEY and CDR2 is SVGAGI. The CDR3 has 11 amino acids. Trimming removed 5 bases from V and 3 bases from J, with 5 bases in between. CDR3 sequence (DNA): TGTGCCAGCAGTCTTCTCTACGAGCAGTACTTC. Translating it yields CASSLLYEQYF.

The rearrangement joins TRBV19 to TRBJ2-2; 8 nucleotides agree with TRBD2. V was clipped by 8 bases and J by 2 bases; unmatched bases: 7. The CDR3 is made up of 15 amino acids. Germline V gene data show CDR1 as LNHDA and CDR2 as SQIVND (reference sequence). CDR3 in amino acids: CASLPGGDNTGELFF. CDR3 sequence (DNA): TGTGCCAGTCTCCCCGGGGGGGATAACACCGGGGAGCTGTTTTTT.

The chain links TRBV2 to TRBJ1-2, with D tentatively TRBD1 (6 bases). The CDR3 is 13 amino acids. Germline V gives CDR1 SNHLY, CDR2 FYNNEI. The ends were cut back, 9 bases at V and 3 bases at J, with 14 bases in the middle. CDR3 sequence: CARTGTSHYGYTF. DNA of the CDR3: TGTGCCAGGACCGGGACAAGTCACTATGGCTACACCTTC.

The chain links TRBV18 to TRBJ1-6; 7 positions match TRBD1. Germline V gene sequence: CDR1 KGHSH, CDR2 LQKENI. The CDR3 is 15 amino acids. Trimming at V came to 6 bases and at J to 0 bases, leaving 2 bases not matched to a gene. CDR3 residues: CASSRDSSYNSPLHF. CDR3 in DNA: TGTGCCAGCTCGCGGGACAGCTCCTATAATTCACCCCTCCACTTT.

This chain's CDR3 is CASSLRYRTQGGEAFF. The CDR3 region has the DNA TGTGCCAGCAGCTTAAGGTACAGGACGCAAGGGGGTGAAGCTTTCTTT. J is TRBJ1-1 and V is TRBV11-1; possibly TRBD1 for D (6 bases). CDR1 and CDR2 from the germline V gene are SGHAT and FQDESV (reference sequence). CDR3 size: 16 residues. V was shortened by 2 bases and J by 7 bases, with 20 bases between the two germline ends.

The CDR3 region is CASSRTGSYEQYV. CDR3 sequence (DNA): TGTGCCAGCAGTCGGACAGGGTCCTACGAGCAGTACGTC. V is TRBV27 and J is TRBJ2-7; 8 positions agree with TRBD1. The CDR3 extends over 13 amino acids. V was pared by 5 bases and J by 1 base, with 1 base of the junction left unmatched. CDR1 is MNHEY and CDR2 is SMNVEV in the germline V gene (reference sequence).

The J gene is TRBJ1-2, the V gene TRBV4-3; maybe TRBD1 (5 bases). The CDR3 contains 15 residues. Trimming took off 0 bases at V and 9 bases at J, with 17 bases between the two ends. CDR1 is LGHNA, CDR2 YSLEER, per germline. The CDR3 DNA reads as TGCGCCAGCAGCCAAGATCCGGGGGACCCGACCAGCTACACCTTC. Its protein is CASSQDPGDPTSYTF.

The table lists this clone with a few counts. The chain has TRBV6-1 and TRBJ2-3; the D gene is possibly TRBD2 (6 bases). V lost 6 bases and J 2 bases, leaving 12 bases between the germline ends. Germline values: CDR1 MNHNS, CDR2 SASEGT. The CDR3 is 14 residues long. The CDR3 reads CASRTSGVTDTQYF. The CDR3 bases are TGTGCCAGCAGGACTTCGGGGGTCACAGATACGCAGTATTTT.

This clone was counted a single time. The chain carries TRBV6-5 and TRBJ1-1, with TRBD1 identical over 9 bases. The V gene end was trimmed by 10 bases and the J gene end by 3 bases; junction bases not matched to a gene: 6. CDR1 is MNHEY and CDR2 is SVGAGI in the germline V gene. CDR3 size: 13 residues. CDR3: CAIQGAPDTEAFF. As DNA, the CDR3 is TGTGCCATACAGGGGGCGCCGGACACTGAAGCTTTCTTT.

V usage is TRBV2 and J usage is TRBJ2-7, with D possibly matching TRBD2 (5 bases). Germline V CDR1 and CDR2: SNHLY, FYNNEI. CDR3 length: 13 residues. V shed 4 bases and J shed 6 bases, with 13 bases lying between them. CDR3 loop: CASSGLNRGEQYV. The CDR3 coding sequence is TGTGCCAGCAGTGGCCTTAACCGGGGCGAGCAGTACGTC.

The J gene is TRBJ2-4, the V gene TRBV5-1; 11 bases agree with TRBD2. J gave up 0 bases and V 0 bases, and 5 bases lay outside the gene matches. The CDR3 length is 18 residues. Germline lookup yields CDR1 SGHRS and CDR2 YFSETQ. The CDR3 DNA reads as TGCGCCAGCAGCTTGGTGGTAGCGGGGGGGCCAGCCAAAAACATTCAGTACTTC. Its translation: CASSLVVAGGPAKNIQYF.

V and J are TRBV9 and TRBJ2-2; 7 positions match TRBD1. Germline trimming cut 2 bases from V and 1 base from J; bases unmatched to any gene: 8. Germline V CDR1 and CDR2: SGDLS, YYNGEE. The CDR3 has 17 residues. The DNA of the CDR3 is TGTGCCAGCAGCGTGTCTCCCGGGACAGAGAACACCGGGGAGCTGTTTTTT. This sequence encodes CASSVSPGTENTGELFF.

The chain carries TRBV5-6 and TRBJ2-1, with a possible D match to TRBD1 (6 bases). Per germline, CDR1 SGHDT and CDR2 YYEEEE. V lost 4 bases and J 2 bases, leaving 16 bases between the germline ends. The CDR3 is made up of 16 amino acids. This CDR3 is CASSRRDTSPYNEQFF. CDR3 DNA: TGTGCCAGCAGCCGCCGGGACACCTCTCCCTACAATGAGCAGTTCTTC.

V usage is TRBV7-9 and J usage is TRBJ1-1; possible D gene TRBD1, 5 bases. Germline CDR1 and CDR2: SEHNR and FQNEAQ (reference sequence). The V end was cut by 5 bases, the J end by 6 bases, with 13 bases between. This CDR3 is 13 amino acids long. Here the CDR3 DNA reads TGTGCCAGCAGCCGCGGGGGGGGTGCTGAAGCTTTCTTT. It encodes CASSRGGGAEAFF. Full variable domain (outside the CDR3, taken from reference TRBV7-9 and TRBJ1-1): DTGVSQNPRHKITKRGQNVTFRCDPISEHNRLYWYRQTLGQGPEFLTYFQNEAQLEKSRLLSDRFSAERPKGSFSTLEIQRTEQGDSAMYLCASSRGGGAEAFFGQGTRLTVV.

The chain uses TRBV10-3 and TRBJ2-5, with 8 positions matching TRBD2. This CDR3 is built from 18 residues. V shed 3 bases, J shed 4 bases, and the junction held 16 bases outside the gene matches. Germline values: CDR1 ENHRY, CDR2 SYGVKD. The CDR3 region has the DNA TGTGCCATCAGTGACGGGGAGAGGACTAGCTCGCCCTCAGAGACCCAGTACTTC. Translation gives CAISDGERTSSPSETQYF.

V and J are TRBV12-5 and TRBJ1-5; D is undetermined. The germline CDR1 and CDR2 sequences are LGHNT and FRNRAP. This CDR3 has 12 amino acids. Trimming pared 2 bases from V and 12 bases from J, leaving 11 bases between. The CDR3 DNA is TGTGCTAGTGGTTTGTTTGAGGGCAACCAGCATTTT. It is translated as CASGLFEGNQHF.

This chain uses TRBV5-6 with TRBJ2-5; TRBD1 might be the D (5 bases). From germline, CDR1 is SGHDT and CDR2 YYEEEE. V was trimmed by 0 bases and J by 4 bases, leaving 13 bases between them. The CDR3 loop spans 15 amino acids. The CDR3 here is CASSLVPGLSETQYF. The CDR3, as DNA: TGTGCCAGCAGCTTGGTACCAGGGTTGTCAGAGACCCAGTACTTC.

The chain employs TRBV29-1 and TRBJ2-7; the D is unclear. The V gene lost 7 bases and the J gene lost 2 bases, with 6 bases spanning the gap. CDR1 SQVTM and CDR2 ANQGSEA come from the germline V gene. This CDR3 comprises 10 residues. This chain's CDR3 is CSDLTYEQYF. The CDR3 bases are TGCAGCGATCTAACCTACGAGCAGTACTTC.

CDR3 nucleotide sequence: TGTGCAGCAGGGAACTGTCACTCCTACGAGCAGTACGTC. As protein: CAAGNCHSYEQYV. V and J are TRBV6-4 and TRBJ2-7; tentative D call: TRBD1 (5 bases). The CDR3 contains 13 residues. From germline, CDR1 is MRHNA and CDR2 SNTAGT.

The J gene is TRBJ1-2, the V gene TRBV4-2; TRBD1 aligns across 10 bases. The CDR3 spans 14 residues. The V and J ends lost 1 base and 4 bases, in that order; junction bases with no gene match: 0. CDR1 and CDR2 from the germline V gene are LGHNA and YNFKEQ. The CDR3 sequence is CASSQGTGGYGYTF. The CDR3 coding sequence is TGTGCCAGCAGCCAAGGGACAGGGGGCTATGGCTACACCTTC.

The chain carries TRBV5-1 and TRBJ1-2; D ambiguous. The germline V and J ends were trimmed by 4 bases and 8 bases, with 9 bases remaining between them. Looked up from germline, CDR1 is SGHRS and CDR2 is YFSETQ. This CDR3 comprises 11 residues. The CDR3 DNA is TGCGCCAGCAGCCCACACCAGGGCTACACCTTC. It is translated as CASSPHQGYTF.

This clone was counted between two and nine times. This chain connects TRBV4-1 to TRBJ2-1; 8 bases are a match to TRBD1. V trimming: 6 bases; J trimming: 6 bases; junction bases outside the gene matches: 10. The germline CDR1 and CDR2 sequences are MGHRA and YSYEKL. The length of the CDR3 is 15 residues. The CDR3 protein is CASRQPGTGANEQFF. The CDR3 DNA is TGCGCCAGCAGGCAGCCCGGGACAGGTGCCAATGAGCAGTTCTTC.

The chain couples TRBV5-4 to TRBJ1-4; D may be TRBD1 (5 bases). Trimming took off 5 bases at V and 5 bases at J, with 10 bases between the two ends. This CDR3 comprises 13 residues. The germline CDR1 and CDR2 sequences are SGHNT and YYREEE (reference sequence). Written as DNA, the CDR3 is TGTGCCAGCAGAACGACAGAGAATGAAAAACTGTTTTTT. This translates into CASRTTENEKLFF.